Listed below are T cell receptor beta chains from one sample, sequenced in a study of PD-1 blockade in classical Hodgkin lymphoma. Some clones are missing from TCRdb's copy, which holds only in-frame ones; the method was immunoSEQ multiplex PCR. The table records about 32,000 clones, approximately 90% of them present only once. The sequenced sample was CD4+ T cells from blood, obtained before the fourth cycle of nivolumab. Receptors were obtained from a human donor with classical Hodgkin lymphoma. The CDR3 runs from the conserved cysteine through the conserved F or W. The order of the fields is D gene, J gene, V gene, clone size, CDR3 DNA, CDR3 protein. D genes are given only for firm matches. Size values are once, few and many counts, or a class for expanded clones, and some rows have none.

.	TRBJ2-3	TRBV12-5	.	TGTGCTAGTGGTTCCTCATGGACGGGATTCACAGATACGCAGTATTTT	CASGSSWTGFTDTQYF
.	TRBJ2-7	TRBV27	.	TGTGCCAGCAGTTCCGTCTACGAGCAGTACTTC	CASSSVYEQYF
.	TRBJ2-7	TRBV7-6	.	TGTGCCAGCAGCCGGGACCTCCCCGGCGGCGAGCAGTACTTC	CASSRDLPGGEQYF
TRBD1	TRBJ1-2	TRBV6-5	few	TGTGCCAGCAGCCCCGGGACAGTAAACTATGGCTACACCTTC	CASSPGTVNYGYTF
TRBD1	TRBJ2-7	TRBV27	.	TGTGCCAGCAGTTTCCACGGACAGGGCTACGAGCAGTACTTC	CASSFHGQGYEQYF
TRBD2	TRBJ2-4	TRBV5-3	.	TGTGCCAGAAGCCCCCCTCGAGCGGGAGGTCCCCCCCCTAACATTCAGTACTTC	CARSPPRAGGPPPNIQYF
TRBD1	TRBJ2-7	TRBV11-2	.	TGTGCCAGCAGCTTACCGCGAGGGGGCGTTACCGAGCAGTACTTC	CASSLPRGGVTEQYF
.	TRBJ2-1	TRBV29-1	.	TGCAGCGTTGAAGTTGAGCAGTTCTTC	CSVEVEQFF
.	TRBJ2-5	TRBV7-6	.	TGTGCCAGCAGCTTATTGTTTAGCGGCGCCCGCCGCGACCAGTACTTC	CASSLLFSGARRDQYF
.	TRBJ2-3	TRBV27	once	TGTGCCAGCAGTTTAGGGGCAGCAACTAGCACAGATACGCAGTATTTT	CASSLGAATSTDTQYF
.	TRBJ2-3	TRBV7-9	.	TGTGCCAGCAGCTTAGTCGGGAAAGATACGCAGTATTTT	CASSLVGKDTQYF
TRBD2	TRBJ2-5	TRBV6-1	.	TGTGCCAGCAGGCAAGGGACTAGCGGGAGGGAGACCCAGTACTTC	CASRQGTSGRETQYF
.	TRBJ2-1	TRBV6-1	.	TGTGCCAGCAGTTCCGGGAAGAACAATGAGCAGTTCTTC	CASSSGKNNEQFF
.	TRBJ1-1	TRBV6-1	.	TGTGCCAGCAGTGAAGTTAGGGCCACTGAAGCTTTCTTT	CASSEVRATEAFF
TRBD1	TRBJ2-7	TRBV7-9	.	TGTGCCAGCAGCCGCCCGGACAGGGGGAAATACGAGCAGTACTTC	CASSRPDRGKYEQYF
.	TRBJ2-7	TRBV29-1	.	TGCAGCGTCCACACAGGGTACAGCGGCGAGCAGTACTTC	CSVHTGYSGEQYF
TRBD1	TRBJ2-3	TRBV19	once	TGTGCCAGTAGTATTGACAGGGGACGGGATACGCAGTATTTT	CASSIDRGRDTQYF
.	TRBJ2-4	TRBV18	.	TGTGCCAGCTCACCGGGTCAAGTAGCCAAAAACATTCAGTACTTC	CASSPGQVAKNIQYF
.	TRBJ2-2	TRBV15	.	TGTGCCACCAGCAGAGATAGGGGGAGAGGGGAGCTGTTTTTT	CATSRDRGRGELFF